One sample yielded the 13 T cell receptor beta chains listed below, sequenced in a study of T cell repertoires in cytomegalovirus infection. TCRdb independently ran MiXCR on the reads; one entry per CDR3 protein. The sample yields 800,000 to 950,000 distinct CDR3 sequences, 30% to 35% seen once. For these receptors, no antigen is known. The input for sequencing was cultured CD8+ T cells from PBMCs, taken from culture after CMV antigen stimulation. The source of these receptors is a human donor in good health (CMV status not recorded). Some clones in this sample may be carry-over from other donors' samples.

Written as DNA, the CDR3 is TGTGCCAGCAAGGGGGTCGGACTAGGGAGACCCGGGGAGCTGTTTTTT. Translation: CASKGVGLGRPGELFF. The J gene is TRBJ2-2, the V gene TRBV7-3, with D possibly matching TRBD2 (7 bases). Trimming removed 7 bases at V and 6 bases at J, with 21 bases between. Germline CDR1 reads SGHTA; CDR2 reads FQGTGA. The CDR3 has 16 amino acids.

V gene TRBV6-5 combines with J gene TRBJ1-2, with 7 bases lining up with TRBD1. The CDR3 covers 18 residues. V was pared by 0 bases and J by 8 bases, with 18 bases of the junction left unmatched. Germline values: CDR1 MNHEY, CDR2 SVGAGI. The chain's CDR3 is CASSYSGTDATVLIGYTF. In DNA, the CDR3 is TGTGCCAGCAGTTACTCTGGGACAGACGCAACCGTGTTAATCGGCTACACCTTC.

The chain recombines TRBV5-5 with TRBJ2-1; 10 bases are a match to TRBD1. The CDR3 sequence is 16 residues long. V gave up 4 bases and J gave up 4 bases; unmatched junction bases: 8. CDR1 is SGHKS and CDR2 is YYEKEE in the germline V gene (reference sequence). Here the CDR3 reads CASSGKTGGGYNEQFF. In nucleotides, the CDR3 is TGTGCCAGCAGCGGGAAGACAGGGGGCGGGTACAATGAGCAGTTCTTC. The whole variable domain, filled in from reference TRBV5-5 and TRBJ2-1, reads DAGVTQSPTHLIKTRGQQVTLRCSPISGHKSVSWYQQVLGQGPQFIFQYYEKEERGRGNFPDRFSARQFPNYSSELNVNALLLGDSALYLCASSGKTGGGYNEQFFGPGTRLTVL.

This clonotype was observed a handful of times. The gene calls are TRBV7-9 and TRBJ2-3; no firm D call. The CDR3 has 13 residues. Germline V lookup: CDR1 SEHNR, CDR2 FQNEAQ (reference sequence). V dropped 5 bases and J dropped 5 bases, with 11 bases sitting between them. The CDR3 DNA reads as TGTGCCAGCAGCACGAAGGGTGGAGATACGCAGTATTTT. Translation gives CASSTKGGDTQYF.

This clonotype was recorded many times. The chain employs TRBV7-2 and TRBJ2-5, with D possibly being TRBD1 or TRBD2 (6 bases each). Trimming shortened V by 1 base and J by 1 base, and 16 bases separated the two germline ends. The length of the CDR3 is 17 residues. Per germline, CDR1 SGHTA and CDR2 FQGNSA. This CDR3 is CASSLDGWGAIQETQYF. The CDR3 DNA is TGTGCCAGCAGCTTAGACGGCTGGGGGGCTATCCAAGAGACCCAGTACTTC.

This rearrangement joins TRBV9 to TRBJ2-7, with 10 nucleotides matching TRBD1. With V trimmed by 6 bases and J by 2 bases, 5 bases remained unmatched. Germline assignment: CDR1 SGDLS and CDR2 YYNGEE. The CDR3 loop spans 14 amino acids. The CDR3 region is CASTAGTGAYEQYF. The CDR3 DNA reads TGTGCCAGCACCGCCGGGACAGGGGCCTACGAGCAGTACTTC.

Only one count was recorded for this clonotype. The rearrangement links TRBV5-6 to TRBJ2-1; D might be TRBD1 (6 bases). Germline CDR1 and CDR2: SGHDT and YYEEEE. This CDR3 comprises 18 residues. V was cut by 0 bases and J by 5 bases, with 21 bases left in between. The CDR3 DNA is TGTGCCAGCAGCTTGGACTACACGGGGACATGGGAAAACAATGAGCAGTTCTTC. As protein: CASSLDYTGTWENNEQFF.

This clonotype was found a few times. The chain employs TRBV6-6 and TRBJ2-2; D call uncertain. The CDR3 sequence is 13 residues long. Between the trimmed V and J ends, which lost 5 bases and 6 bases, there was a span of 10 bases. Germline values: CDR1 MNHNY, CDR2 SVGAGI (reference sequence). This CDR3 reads CASSKIGPGELFF. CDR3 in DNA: TGTGCCAGCAGTAAAATCGGGCCCGGGGAGCTGTTTTTT.

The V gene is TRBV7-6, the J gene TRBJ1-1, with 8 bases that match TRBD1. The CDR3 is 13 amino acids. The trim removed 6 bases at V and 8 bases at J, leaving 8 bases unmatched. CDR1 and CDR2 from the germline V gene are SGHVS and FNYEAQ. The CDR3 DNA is TGTGCCAGCAGTCAGACCCGGACAGGGGAAGCTTTCTTT. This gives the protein CASSQTRTGEAFF.

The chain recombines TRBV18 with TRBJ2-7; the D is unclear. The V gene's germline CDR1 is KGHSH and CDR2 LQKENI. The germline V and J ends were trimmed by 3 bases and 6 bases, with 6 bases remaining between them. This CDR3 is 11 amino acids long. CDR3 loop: CASSPPGEQYV. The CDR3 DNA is TGTGCCAGCTCACCCCCGGGCGAGCAGTACGTC.

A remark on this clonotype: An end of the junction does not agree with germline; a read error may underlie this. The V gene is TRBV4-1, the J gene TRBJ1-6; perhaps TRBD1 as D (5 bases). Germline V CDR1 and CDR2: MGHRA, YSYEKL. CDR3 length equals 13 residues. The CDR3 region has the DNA TGTGCCAGCAGCGGGGCGAATTATTCACCCCTCCACTTT. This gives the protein CASSGANYSPLHF.

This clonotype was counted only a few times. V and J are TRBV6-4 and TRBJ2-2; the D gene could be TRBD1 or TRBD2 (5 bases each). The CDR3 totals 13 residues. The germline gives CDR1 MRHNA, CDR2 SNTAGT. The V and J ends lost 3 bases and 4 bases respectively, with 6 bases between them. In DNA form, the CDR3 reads TGTGCCAGCAGTGATGGGGGCACCGGGGAGCTGTTTTTT. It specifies CASSDGGTGELFF.

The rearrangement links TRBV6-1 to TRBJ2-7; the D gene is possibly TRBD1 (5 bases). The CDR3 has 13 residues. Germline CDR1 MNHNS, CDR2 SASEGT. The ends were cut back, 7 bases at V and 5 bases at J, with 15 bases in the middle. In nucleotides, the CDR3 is TGTGCCAGCACGGCAGGGATTATCAACGAGCAGTACTTC. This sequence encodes CASTAGIINEQYF.